Here is one TCR beta chain with its context. Its specificity is not known. This specimen comes from a study of cytomegalovirus exposure and HLA in healthy donors. Study-level information: The use of the same platform for the 95 to 150 validation repertoires and the approximately 690 first-cohort repertoires was reported by a later analysis.

Whole-study findings and limits: The study designated 150 or so TCR beta chains cytomegalovirus-associated.

Germline V gene lookup returns CDR1 SGHDT and CDR2 YYEEEE. The V gene lost 2 bases and the J gene lost 3 bases, with 12 bases spanning the gap. CDR3 length: 14 amino acids. Assay: immunoSEQ multiplex PCR; the TCRdb copy retains only in-frame clones and omits some. The sample contains tens of thousands of clones, almost 97% of which appear only once. The clonotype comes from a woman aged 18 to 35 in good health and CMV-seronegative. The source material was PBMCs. The chain couples TRBV5-6 to TRBJ2-7; D call uncertain. The CDR3 coding sequence is TGTGCCAGCAGCTTCGGAGCTGAGTTCTACGAGCAGTACTTC. This gives the protein CASSFGAEFYEQYF.